The clone carrying this TCR beta chain was seen repeatedly, ten times or more. Its antigen is not known. V was pared by 2 bases and J by 5 bases, with 12 bases of the junction left unmatched. This CDR3 spans 15 amino acids. Germline V CDR1 and CDR2: DFQATT, SNEGSKA (reference sequence). The time point here: newly diagnosed GD, antithyroid drugs for less than 3 months. Construction of the TCR library relied on RNA isolated from PBMCs. This sample stems from a study of regulatory T cells in long-lasting Graves disease. General observations from the study: Between persistent patients, thousands of public clonotypes were shared, exceeding the 800 to 1,000 shared between new patients.

CDR3-region Arm-PCR and iRepertoire HTBI primers produced the TCR beta libraries. TCRdb re-called the multiplex PCR reads with MiXCR, one entry per CDR3 protein. Of around 360,000 distinct CDR3 sequences in the sample, roughly 17% were seen once. The sample was also linked to a second study, of T cells in Graves' hyperthyroidism and ophthalmopathy. From that study: First-round RT-PCR with HTBI primers amplified the TCR CDR3 region.

The TCR was taken from a young woman with Graves disease. The chain combines TRBV20-1 with TRBJ2-7, with 7 bases aligning to TRBD2. The specimen comprised peripheral blood mononuclear cells (PBMCs), sampled at new diagnosis, from a patient treated with antithyroid drugs. The CDR3 sequence: CSARLPGRDGHEQYF. CDR3 bases: TGCAGTGCTAGACTGCCAGGGAGGGATGGGCACGAGCAGTACTTC.